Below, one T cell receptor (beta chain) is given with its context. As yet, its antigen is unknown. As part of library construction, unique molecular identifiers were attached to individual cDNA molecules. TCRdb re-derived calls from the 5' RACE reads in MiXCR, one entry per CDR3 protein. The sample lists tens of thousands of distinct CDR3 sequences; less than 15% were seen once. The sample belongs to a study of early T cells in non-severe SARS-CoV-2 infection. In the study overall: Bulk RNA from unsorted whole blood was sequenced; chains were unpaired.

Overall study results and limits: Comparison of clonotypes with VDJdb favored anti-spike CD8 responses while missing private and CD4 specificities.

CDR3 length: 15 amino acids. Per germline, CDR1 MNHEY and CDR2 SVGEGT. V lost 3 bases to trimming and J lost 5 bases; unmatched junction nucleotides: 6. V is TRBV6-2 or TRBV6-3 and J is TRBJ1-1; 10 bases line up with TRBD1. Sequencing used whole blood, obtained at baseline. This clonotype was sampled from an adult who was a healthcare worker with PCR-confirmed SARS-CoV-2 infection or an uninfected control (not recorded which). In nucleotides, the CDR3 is TGTGCCAGCAGTTATTCCACGGACAGGGGGACTGAAGCTTTCTTT. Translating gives CASSYSTDRGTEAFF.